This T cell receptor (beta chain) derives from a study of T cell changes during pregnancy in multiple sclerosis. Clones were read by immunoSEQ multiplex PCR, and TCRdb kept only the in-frame ones, dropping some. This table has under 55,000 clones, more than 90% appearing once. Germline CDR1 and CDR2: SGDLS and YYNGEE. The CDR3 is 14 amino acids. The ends were cut back, 0 bases at V and 6 bases at J, with 9 bases in the middle. The chain recombines TRBV9 with TRBJ2-2; D not certain. The sample consisted of CD4+ T cells from peripheral blood mononuclear cells, taken before pregnancy. The receptor was isolated from a female donor with multiple sclerosis, enrolled in a pregnancy study. This chain's CDR3 is CASSVGLHAGELFF. The CDR3 DNA reads as TGTGCCAGCAGCGTAGGGCTTCATGCCGGGGAGCTGTTTTTT.